The 20 T cell receptor beta chains in this list originate from one sample, sequenced in a study of shared clonotypes between healthy human individuals. The method was immunoSEQ multiplex PCR; TCRdb's version includes in-frame clones alone and lacks a portion of them. This sample carries roughly 380,000 clones, around 96% of them seen once, and the ten largest clones take around 0.32%. Specimen: memory CD8+ T cells sorted from blood. Subset noted: CD45RO+ cells pooled with CCR7-negative TemRA cells. These receptors all come from a man aged 25-40 years in good health.

V is TRBV14 and J is TRBJ1-4; D is unclear. The CDR3 length is 15 residues. Germline values: CDR1 SGHDN, CDR2 FVKESK. The V end was cut by 1 base, the J end by 6 bases, with 12 bases between. The CDR3 loop is CASSQVGFSDEKLFF. CDR3 bases: TGTGCCAGCAGCCAAGTAGGTTTCAGCGATGAAAAACTGTTTTTT.

The chain uses TRBV25-1 and TRBJ2-2; 9 bases map to TRBD2. Unmatched junction bases numbered 5, after V lost 4 bases and J lost 5 bases. This CDR3 spans 15 amino acids. Germline V lookup: CDR1 MGHDK, CDR2 SYGVNS. The CDR3 is CASSVTSGITGELFF. The CDR3 DNA reads as TGTGCCAGCAGTGTGACTAGCGGAATAACCGGGGAGCTGTTTTTT.

The V call is TRBV13, the J call TRBJ2-7; D remains unclear. Trimming stripped 1 base from V and 3 bases from J, with 10 bases between. The CDR3 sequence is 14 residues long. Germline lookup yields CDR1 PRHDT and CDR2 FYEKMQ (reference sequence). The DNA of the CDR3 is TGTGCCAGCAGCTTAGTAAACAGACACTACGAGCAGTACTTC. Protein: CASSLVNRHYEQYF.

The rearrangement uses TRBV5-1 and TRBJ2-1; no definite D call. Per germline, CDR1 SGHRS and CDR2 YFSETQ. Trimming took off 1 base at V and 8 bases at J, with 22 bases between the two ends. This CDR3 is built from 17 residues. The CDR3 DNA follows: TGCGCCAGCAGCTTGTTCGAAACCCCCGCACCCGGTGATGAGCAGTTCTTC. Protein: CASSLFETPAPGDEQFF.

The V call is TRBV6-5, the J call TRBJ2-1; perhaps D is TRBD1 or TRBD2 (5 bases each). Trimming shortened V by 4 bases and J by 2 bases, and 6 bases separated the two germline ends. CDR3 length: 13 amino acids. The germline V gene has CDR1 MNHEY and CDR2 SVGAGI. CDR3 DNA sequence: TGTGCCAGCAGTTGGGACGCCTACAATGAGCAGTTCTTC. It specifies CASSWDAYNEQFF.

Here the CDR3 reads CASSQGAPDQPQHF. CDR3 nucleotide sequence: TGTGCCAGCAGCCAAGGGGCCCCTGATCAGCCCCAGCATTTT. This rearrangement joins TRBV4-2 to TRBJ1-5, with D unresolved. Germline assignment: CDR1 LGHNA and CDR2 YNFKEQ. This CDR3 contains 14 residues. V lost 1 base and J 5 bases, leaving 9 bases between the germline ends.

The count of this clone is one. V and J are TRBV4-2 and TRBJ2-7; D possibly corresponds to TRBD1 (7 bases). Deletions cut 0 bases from V and 2 bases from J, with 14 bases between. The CDR3 totals 16 residues. Germline V CDR1 and CDR2: LGHNA, YNFKEQ. CDR3 residues: CASSQEEGQFPYEQYF. In nucleotides, the CDR3 is TGTGCCAGCAGCCAAGAGGAGGGACAGTTCCCCTACGAGCAGTACTTC.

The chain carries TRBV2 and TRBJ2-2; 12 bases line up with TRBD2. The CDR3 is 15 residues long. V dropped 9 bases and J dropped 2; count of bases not matched to a gene: 4. The germline CDR1 and CDR2 sequences are SNHLY and FYNNEI. The CDR3 region is CASKTSGSNTGELFF. The CDR3, as DNA: TGTGCCAGTAAGACTAGCGGGAGTAACACCGGGGAGCTGTTTTTT. The variable domain in full, completed from reference TRBV2 and TRBJ2-2, reads EPEVTQTPSHQVTQMGQEVILRCVPISNHLYFYWYRQILGQKVEFLVSFYNNEISEKSEIFDDQFSVERPDGSNFTLKIRSTKLEDSAMYFCASKTSGSNTGELFFGEGSRLTVL.

The chain carries TRBV5-6 and TRBJ2-3, with 8 bases matching TRBD2. This CDR3 spans 13 amino acids. The V gene end was trimmed by 7 bases and the J gene end by 3 bases; junction bases not matched to a gene: 4. CDR1 and CDR2 (germline): SGHDT, YYEEEE. This CDR3 reads CASERESTDTQYF. The CDR3 DNA reads TGTGCCAGCGAGCGGGAGAGTACAGATACGCAGTATTTT.

This chain links TRBV28 with TRBJ1-2, with TRBD1 identical over 7 bases. Germline CDR1 reads MDHEN; CDR2 reads SYDVKM. This CDR3 has 14 amino acids. Trimming removed 5 bases from V and 4 bases from J; junction bases left unmatched: 7. CDR3 residues: CASSETTGAYGYTF. CDR3 sequence (DNA): TGTGCCAGCAGTGAAACAACAGGGGCCTATGGCTACACCTTC.

V usage is TRBV7-2 and J usage is TRBJ2-1, with D unclear. The CDR3 is made up of 14 amino acids. Germline CDR1 and CDR2: SGHTA and FQGNSA. Deletions cut 5 bases from V and 2 bases from J, with 10 bases between. The CDR3 nucleotides read TGTGCCAGCAGCCCCCCCCCGACCTACAATGAGCAGTTCTTC. Translating gives CASSPPPTYNEQFF.

CDR3 DNA: TGCGCCAGCAGCTCCCGGGACTACACCTACGAGCAGTACTTC. Translated: CASSSRDYTYEQYF. J is TRBJ2-7 and V is TRBV5-1; 7 bases are a match to TRBD2. CDR3 length: 14 amino acids. V dropped 3 bases and J dropped 2; count of bases not matched to a gene: 5. In germline, CDR1 is SGHRS, CDR2 YFSETQ.

This clone was recorded once. The chain links TRBV7-9 to TRBJ2-7; D is uncertain. CDR1 SEHNR and CDR2 FQNEAQ come from the germline V gene (reference sequence). The CDR3 has 11 residues. With 5 bases removed from V and 6 bases from J, the gap between germline ends came to 8 bases. The CDR3 nucleotides read TGTGCCAGCAGCGACACAGCCGAGCAGTACTTC. This sequence encodes CASSDTAEQYF.

The chain has TRBV5-6 and TRBJ1-1; TRBD1 might be the D (5 bases). The CDR3 extends over 14 amino acids. From germline, CDR1 is SGHDT and CDR2 YYEEEE. V dropped 4 bases and J dropped 5 bases, with 15 bases sitting between them. The CDR3 is CASSPLGGETEAFF. The CDR3 region has the DNA TGTGCCAGCAGCCCCCTGGGGGGGGAAACTGAAGCTTTCTTT.

V gene TRBV6-1 combines with J gene TRBJ2-7, with 8 bases that match TRBD2. CDR3 length equals 15 residues. Germline V gene lookup returns CDR1 MNHNS and CDR2 SASEGT. The V segment lost 6 bases and the J segment 1 base; nucleotides outside the gene matches: 8. CDR3 region: CASRYLLAGSYEQYF. DNA for the CDR3: TGTGCCAGCAGGTATCTTTTAGCGGGGTCCTACGAGCAGTACTTC.

This clone has only one observation. The genes are TRBV5-1 and TRBJ2-7; D possibly matches TRBD1 or TRBD2 (7 bases each). CDR3 size: 13 residues. Germline V CDR1 and CDR2: SGHRS, YFSETQ. The V end was cut by 2 bases, the J end by 4 bases, with 10 bases between. The CDR3 here is CASSFRGGYEQYF. CDR3 DNA: TGCGCCAGCAGCTTCAGGGGGGGTTACGAGCAGTACTTC.

The J gene is TRBJ2-1, the V gene TRBV29-1; D might be TRBD2 (6 bases). Trimming shortened V by 5 bases and J by 10 bases, and 12 bases separated the two germline ends. The CDR3 is 11 amino acids. Germline V gives CDR1 SQVTM, CDR2 ANQGSEA. The CDR3 is CSVRDLREQFF. The CDR3 region has the DNA TGCAGCGTTCGGGACTTAAGAGAGCAGTTCTTC.

The chain employs TRBV7-8 and TRBJ2-7; 8 bases map to TRBD2. V lost 4 bases, J lost 0 bases, and 5 bases stayed unmatched. CDR1 and CDR2 (germline): SGHVS, FQNEAQ. There are 15 residues in the CDR3. In DNA, the CDR3 is TGTGCCAGCAGCTACGTAGCGGGGAGCTCCTACGAGCAGTACTTC. This translates into CASSYVAGSSYEQYF.

CDR3 loop: CASSQVPGTRTDTQYF. The CDR3 bases are TGCGCCAGCAGCCAAGTACCCGGGACACGCACAGATACGCAGTATTTT. The J gene is TRBJ2-3, the V gene TRBV4-1; maybe TRBD1 (6 bases). CDR3 length: 16 amino acids. V was clipped by 1 base and J by 1 base, with 12 bases between them. CDR1 is MGHRA, CDR2 YSYEKL, per germline.

The chain joins TRBV19 to TRBJ1-5; weak D call: TRBD1 (6 bases). V was shortened by 5 bases and J by 0 bases, with 11 bases between the two germline ends. Germline loops: CDR1 LNHDA, CDR2 SQIVND (reference sequence). This CDR3 has 15 residues. The chain's CDR3 is CASSLTGHSNQPQHF. The DNA for the CDR3 is TGTGCCAGTAGTCTGACAGGACATAGCAATCAGCCCCAGCATTTT.